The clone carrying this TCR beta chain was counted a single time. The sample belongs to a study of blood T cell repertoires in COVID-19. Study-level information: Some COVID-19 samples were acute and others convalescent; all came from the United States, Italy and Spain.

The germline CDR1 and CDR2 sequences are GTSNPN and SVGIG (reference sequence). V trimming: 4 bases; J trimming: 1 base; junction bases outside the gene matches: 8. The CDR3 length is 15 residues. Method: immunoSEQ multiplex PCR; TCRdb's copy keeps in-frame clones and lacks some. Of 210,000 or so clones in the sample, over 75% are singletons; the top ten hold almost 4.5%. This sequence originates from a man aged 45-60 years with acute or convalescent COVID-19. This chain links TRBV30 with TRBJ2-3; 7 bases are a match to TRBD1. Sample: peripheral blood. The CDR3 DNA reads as TGTGCCTGGAAAGGGTGGGGACAGCGCACAGATACGCAGTATTTT. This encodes CAWKGWGQRTDTQYF.